This TCR beta chain was observed in a study of cytomegalovirus exposure and HLA in healthy donors. V gave up 1 base and J gave up 4 bases, with 14 bases separating them. In germline, CDR1 is SNHLY, CDR2 FYNNEI. The CDR3 spans 17 residues. This clone was detected once. Its antigen is currently unknown. Whole-study findings and limits: A later analysis found first-cohort TCR clusters tended to co-occur in the approximately 110 validation repertoires. There were about 160 TCR beta chains listed as cytomegalovirus-associated. With high specificity and sensitivity, the classifier reportedly diagnosed cytomegalovirus status.

Repertoires were generated with immunoSEQ multiplex PCR, while TCRdb's copy carries only in-frame clones and drops some. The table has some 110,000 clones, 80% to 90% seen once. An approximately 120-subject validation cohort, separate from the 666-subject first cohort, supplied the donors. V and J are TRBV2 and TRBJ1-6; D is unresolved. The sequenced sample was PBMCs. The clonotype originates from a man between 18 and 29 years old in good health and CMV-seropositive. CDR3 sequence reads: CASSEVSGALYNSPLHF. As DNA, the CDR3 is TGTGCCAGCAGTGAAGTATCTGGAGCCTTATATAATTCACCCCTCCACTTT.